This TCR beta chain derives from a study of type 1 and type 2 diabetes patients. The CDR3 is 15 amino acids. CDR1 is LNHDA and CDR2 is SQIVND in the germline V gene (reference sequence). Trimming removed 3 bases from V and 11 bases from J; junction bases left unmatched: 15. PCR was run on genomic DNA. Multiplex PCR with 30 forward and 13 reverse primers amplified the TCR beta CDR3. TCRdb used MiXCR to reprocess the multiplex PCR reads, holding one entry per CDR3 protein. The sample carries about 250,000 distinct CDR3 sequences, roughly 50% recorded once. Notes on this clonotype: A much larger clonotype is one base distant, so this may be a read error.

The specimen was peripheral blood mononuclear cells (PBMCs). This TCR came from a man between 18 and 35 years old with type 2 diabetes. The V gene is TRBV19, the J gene TRBJ1-1, with 7 bases lining up with TRBD1. CDR3 DNA: TGTGCCAGTAGTATCGCGGGACAGATATCTTTCTGGGCTTTCTTT. Translated, it gives CASSIAGQISFWAFF.